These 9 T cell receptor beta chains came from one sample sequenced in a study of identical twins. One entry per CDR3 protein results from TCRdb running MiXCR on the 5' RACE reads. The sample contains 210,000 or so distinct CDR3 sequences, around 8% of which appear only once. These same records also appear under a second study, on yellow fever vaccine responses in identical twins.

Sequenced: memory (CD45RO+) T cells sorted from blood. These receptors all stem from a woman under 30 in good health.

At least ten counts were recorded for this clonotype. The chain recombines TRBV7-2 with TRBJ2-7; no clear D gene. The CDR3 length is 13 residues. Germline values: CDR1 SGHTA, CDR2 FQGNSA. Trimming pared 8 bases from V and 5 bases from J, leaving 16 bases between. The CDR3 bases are TGTGCCAGCGCAATGGACGGACCCAACGAGCAGTACTTC. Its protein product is CASAMDGPNEQYF.

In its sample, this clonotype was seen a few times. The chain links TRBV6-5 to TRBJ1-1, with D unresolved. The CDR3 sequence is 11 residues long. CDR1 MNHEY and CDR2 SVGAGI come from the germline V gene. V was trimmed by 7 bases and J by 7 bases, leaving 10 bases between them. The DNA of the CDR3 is TGTGCCAGCATCAGTTACCTTGAAGCTTTCTTT. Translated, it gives CASISYLEAFF.

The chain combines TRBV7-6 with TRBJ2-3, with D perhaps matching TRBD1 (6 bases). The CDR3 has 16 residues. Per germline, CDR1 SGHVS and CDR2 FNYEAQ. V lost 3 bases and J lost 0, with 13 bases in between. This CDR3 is CASSFGTRASTDTQYF. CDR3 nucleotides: TGTGCCAGCAGCTTTGGGACAAGGGCTAGCACAGATACGCAGTATTTT.

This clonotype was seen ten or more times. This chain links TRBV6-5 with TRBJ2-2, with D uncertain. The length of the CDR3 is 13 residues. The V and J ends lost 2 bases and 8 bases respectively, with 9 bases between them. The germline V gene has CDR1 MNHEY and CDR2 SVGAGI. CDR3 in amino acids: CASSYRLAGELFF. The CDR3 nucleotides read TGTGCCAGCAGTTACCGGCTCGCAGGGGAGCTGTTTTTT.

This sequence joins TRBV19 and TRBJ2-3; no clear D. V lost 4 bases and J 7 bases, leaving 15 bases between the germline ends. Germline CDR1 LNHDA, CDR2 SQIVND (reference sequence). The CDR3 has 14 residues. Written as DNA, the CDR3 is TGTGCCAGTAGTACGCGAAACCCTCGGAATACGCAGTATTTT. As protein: CASSTRNPRNTQYF.

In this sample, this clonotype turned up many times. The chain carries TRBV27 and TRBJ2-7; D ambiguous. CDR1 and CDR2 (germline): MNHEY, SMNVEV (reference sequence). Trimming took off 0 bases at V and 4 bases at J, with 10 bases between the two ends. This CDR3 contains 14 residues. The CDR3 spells CASSLSSYGYEQYF. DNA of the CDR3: TGTGCCAGCAGTTTATCGTCCTACGGATACGAGCAGTACTTC.

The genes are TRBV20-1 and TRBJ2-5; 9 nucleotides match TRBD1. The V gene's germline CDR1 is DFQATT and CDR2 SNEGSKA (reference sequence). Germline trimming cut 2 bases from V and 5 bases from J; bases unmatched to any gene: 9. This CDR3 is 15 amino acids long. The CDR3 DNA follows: TGCAGTGCTAGACCCGACGGGACAGGGCGTGAGACCCAGTACTTC. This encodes CSARPDGTGRETQYF.

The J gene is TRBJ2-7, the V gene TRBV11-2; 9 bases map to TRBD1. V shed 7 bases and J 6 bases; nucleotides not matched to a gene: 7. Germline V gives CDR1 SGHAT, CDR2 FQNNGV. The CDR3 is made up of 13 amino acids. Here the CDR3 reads CASIGDRAFEQYF. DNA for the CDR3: TGTGCCAGCATCGGGGACAGGGCCTTCGAGCAGTACTTC.

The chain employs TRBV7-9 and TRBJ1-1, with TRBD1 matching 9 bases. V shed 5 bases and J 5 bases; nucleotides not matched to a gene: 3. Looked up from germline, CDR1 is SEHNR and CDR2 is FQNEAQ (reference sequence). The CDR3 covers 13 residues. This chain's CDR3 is CASSVGTGTEAFF. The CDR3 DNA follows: TGTGCCAGCAGCGTGGGGACAGGGACTGAAGCTTTCTTT. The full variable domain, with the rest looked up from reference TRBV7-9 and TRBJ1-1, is DTGVSQNPRHKITKRGQNVTFRCDPISEHNRLYWYRQTLGQGPEFLTYFQNEAQLEKSRLLSDRFSAERPKGSFSTLEIQRTEQGDSAMYLCASSVGTGTEAFFGQGTRLTVV.